These 12 T cell receptor beta chains came from one sample sequenced in a study of lymphopenia after photon versus proton radiotherapy. The table came from immunoSEQ multiplex PCR; TCRdb's copy has only in-frame clones and leaves some out. The table has more than 30,000 clones, over 75% seen once. The sample here was peripheral blood, taken from a patient treated with photon-based radiotherapy. These receptors were taken from a man aged 50 to 59 with gastric cancer.

The J gene is TRBJ2-5, the V gene TRBV19; a possible D gene is TRBD2 (5 bases). The CDR3 has 12 amino acids. The V end lost 6 bases, the J end lost 3 bases, and 8 bases lay between the germline ends. CDR1 LNHDA and CDR2 SQIVND come from the germline V gene (reference sequence). CDR3 DNA sequence: TGTGCCAGTAGCGTGCGGGAAGAGACCCAGTACTTC. It is translated as CASSVREETQYF.

This chain joins TRBV5-4 and TRBJ2-7, with TRBD1 as a possible D gene (7 bases). This CDR3 is 15 amino acids long. Germline values: CDR1 SGHNT, CDR2 YYREEE (reference sequence). The V end lost 4 bases, the J end lost 7 bases, and 21 bases lay between the germline ends. In DNA, the CDR3 is TGTGCCAGCAGCAGAGGAGGGGGCTCCTACAATGAGCAGTACTTC. It yields the protein CASSRGGGSYNEQYF.

The sample holds one count of this clone. The V gene is TRBV5-1, the J gene TRBJ1-2; 11 bases are a match to TRBD1. The CDR3 loop spans 15 amino acids. Trimming removed 3 bases from V and 7 bases from J; junction bases left unmatched: 8. Germline V gene lookup returns CDR1 SGHRS and CDR2 YFSETQ. The DNA for the CDR3 is TGCGCCAGCAGCTGGACAGGGGGCGATACTAGTGGCTACACCTTC. Translated: CASSWTGGDTSGYTF.

The chain combines TRBV28 with TRBJ2-3; D ambiguous. CDR1 and CDR2 from the germline V gene are MDHEN and SYDVKM. CDR3 length equals 12 residues. V lost 1 base to trimming and J lost 5 bases, with 4 bases between them. This chain's CDR3 is CASSLLGDTQYF. The CDR3 DNA sequence: TGTGCCAGCAGTTTATTAGGAGATACGCAGTATTTT.

This chain uses TRBV4-1 with TRBJ2-1; 9 bases are a match to TRBD1. Per germline, CDR1 MGHRA and CDR2 YSYEKL. The CDR3 sequence is 17 residues long. With 2 bases clipped from V and 3 bases from J, the junction kept 8 bases outside the gene matches. The CDR3 DNA follows: TGCGCCAGCAGCCAACTTGGAACAGGGGGCTTCTACAATGAGCAGTTCTTC. Protein product: CASSQLGTGGFYNEQFF.

The chain combines TRBV7-3 with TRBJ2-1, with D perhaps matching TRBD2 (6 bases). V was shortened by 5 bases and J by 5 bases, with 19 bases between the two germline ends. The CDR3 is made up of 16 amino acids. CDR1 is SGHTA and CDR2 is FQGTGA in the germline V gene. Here the CDR3 DNA reads TGTGCCAGCAGCCCGATCGGGAGTGATGCCGACAATGAGCAGTTCTTC. Translating gives CASSPIGSDADNEQFF.

The rearrangement uses TRBV19 and TRBJ1-2; no reliable D call. V was shortened by 6 bases and J by 5 bases, with 10 bases between the two germline ends. This CDR3 contains 12 residues. CDR1 and CDR2 (germline): LNHDA, SQIVND (reference sequence). The CDR3 loop is CASSAGRYGYTF. The CDR3 nucleotides are TGTGCCAGTAGCGCCGGGAGATATGGCTACACCTTC.

This chain connects TRBV5-6 to TRBJ2-1; 10 positions agree with TRBD2. The V gene's germline CDR1 is SGHDT and CDR2 YYEEEE. The CDR3 is 15 amino acids. The junction had 7 bases not matched to a gene; V was cut back by 6 bases and J by 4 bases. CDR3: CASTELAGTYNEQFF. CDR3 nucleotides: TGTGCCAGCACCGAACTAGCGGGAACGTACAATGAGCAGTTCTTC.

The V and J genes are TRBV29-1 and TRBJ1-2; the match to TRBD1 covers 10 bases. With V trimmed by 6 bases and J by 8 bases, 15 bases remained unmatched. There are 15 residues in the CDR3. Germline values: CDR1 SQVTM, CDR2 ANQGSEA. The CDR3 loop reads CSVRDPGDRGFGYTF. The CDR3 nucleotides read TGCAGCGTCAGGGACCCGGGGGACAGGGGTTTCGGCTACACCTTC.

The rearrangement joins TRBV25-1 to TRBJ2-3; TRBD2 aligns across 7 bases. Germline lookup yields CDR1 MGHDK and CDR2 SYGVNS. After removal of 7 bases from V and 2 bases from J, the junction contained 15 bases not matched to a gene. The CDR3 spans 17 residues. The CDR3 here is CASNPQGGGGYTDTQYF. The CDR3 region has the DNA TGTGCCAGCAACCCCCAGGGAGGCGGGGGTTACACAGATACGCAGTATTTT.

This clone was detected a few times. This chain connects TRBV6-1 to TRBJ2-3; no reliable D call. V was clipped by 3 bases and J by 1 base, with 11 bases between them. The CDR3 has 15 residues. CDR1 is MNHNS, CDR2 SASEGT, per germline. As DNA, the CDR3 is TGTGCCAGCAGTGATGTCGGCTCCGGCACAGATACGCAGTATTTT. It translates to CASSDVGSGTDTQYF.

The V call is TRBV6-5, the J call TRBJ2-2, with TRBD1 matching 8 bases. With 5 bases clipped from V and 4 bases from J, the junction kept 6 bases outside the gene matches. Looked up from germline, CDR1 is MNHEY and CDR2 is SVGAGI. The CDR3 spans 15 residues. The chain's CDR3 is CASSRRTGSTGELFF. CDR3 DNA: TGTGCCAGCAGTCGCCGGACAGGGAGCACCGGGGAGCTGTTTTTT.